The present TCR beta chain was sequenced within a study of OX40 agonist ivuxolimab in advanced cancers. This clone was picked up one time. The antigen remains undetermined. Study-wide results and limits: Expansion of clones was among the lowest in partial responders at 0.1-3.0 mg/kg. CD8+ T cells were the subset that, on average, had more expanded clones than CD4+. Antigens targeted by the expanded peripheral T cells were not determined.

This CDR3 contains 16 residues. The trim removed 6 bases at V and 0 bases at J, leaving 7 bases unmatched. CDR1 MDHEN and CDR2 SYDVKM come from the germline V gene. Profiling relied on immunoSEQ multiplex PCR, and the TCRdb table lists in-frame clones only, not all of them. The sample contains about 98,000 clones, approximately 90% of which appear only once. This specimen was CD4+ or CD8+ T cells sorted from blood, taken in a trial of the OX40 agonist ivuxolimab. This clonotype originated in an adult with an advanced solid tumor such as melanoma, head and neck, liver or kidney cancer. The chain links TRBV28 to TRBJ1-4, with 7 nucleotides matching TRBD1. Here the CDR3 reads CASSSGQVATNEKLFF. The DNA for the CDR3 is TGTGCCAGCAGCTCCGGACAGGTTGCAACTAATGAAAAACTGTTTTTT.